The 10 T cell receptor beta chains listed next were all sequenced from one sample in a study of identical twins. TCRdb reprocessed the 5' RACE reads with MiXCR, giving one entry per CDR3 protein. Found here are a few hundred thousand distinct CDR3 sequences, approximately 17% of them singletons; the top ten hold roughly 12%. Sample: naive T cells sorted from blood. These receptors originate from a man over 45 in good health.

V usage is TRBV29-1 and J usage is TRBJ2-3; no definite D call. The germline gives CDR1 SQVTM, CDR2 ANQGSEA. V was shortened by 0 bases and J by 2 bases, with 0 bases between the two germline ends. The length of the CDR3 is 11 residues. The CDR3 DNA reads as TGCAGCGTTGAAGACACAGATACGCAGTATTTT. Protein sequence: CSVEDTDTQYF.

The CDR3 sequence: CASSLGVGLEKLFF. In DNA form, the CDR3 reads TGTGCCAGCAGCTTAGGTGTAGGGCTTGAAAAACTGTTTTTT. The chain couples TRBV7-2 to TRBJ1-4, with D unresolved. Per germline, CDR1 SGHTA and CDR2 FQGNSA. The CDR3 runs to 14 residues. V was clipped by 1 base and J by 7 bases, with 10 bases between them.

This clonotype was counted a few times. J is TRBJ2-4 and V is TRBV5-5; a possible D gene is TRBD1 (6 bases). The V and J ends lost 3 bases and 8 bases respectively, with 12 bases between them. CDR1 SGHKS and CDR2 YYEKEE come from the germline V gene (reference sequence). The CDR3 loop spans 13 amino acids. CDR3 sequence: CASSSGTRDIQYF. The CDR3 DNA reads TGTGCCAGCAGCTCCGGGACAAGGGACATTCAGTACTTC.

This clonotype was counted only a few times. This chain uses TRBV20-1 with TRBJ2-1, with TRBD1 matching 9 bases. J was trimmed by 7 bases and V by 4 bases; bases with no gene match: 2. The CDR3 covers 12 residues. CDR1 is DFQATT and CDR2 is SNEGSKA in the germline V gene (reference sequence). CDR3 residues: CSATGTGNEQFF. CDR3 DNA: TGCAGTGCTACCGGGACAGGGAATGAGCAGTTCTTC.

This chain uses TRBV7-2 with TRBJ2-7, with D maybe TRBD1 (5 bases). V was cut by 2 bases and J by 3 bases, with 17 bases left in between. The CDR3 has 16 amino acids. Germline CDR1 SGHTA, CDR2 FQGNSA. CDR3 sequence reads: CASSLRPGHPFYEQYF. CDR3 in DNA: TGTGCCAGCAGCTTACGTCCAGGACACCCGTTCTACGAGCAGTACTTC.

This clonotype was found many times. V is TRBV30 and J is TRBJ2-7, with D perhaps TRBD1 (5 bases). Trimming took 5 bases from V and 6 from J, leaving 14 bases between them. This CDR3 region has 12 residues. From germline, CDR1 is GTSNPN and CDR2 SVGIG (reference sequence). The CDR3 region has the DNA TGTGCCTGGGGATCACAGGTTCTCGAGCAGTACTTC. The encoded protein is CAWGSQVLEQYF.

This clonotype was recorded a few times. The V call is TRBV9, the J call TRBJ2-2, with D hard to call. CDR1 and CDR2 from the germline V gene are SGDLS and YYNGEE. The CDR3 totals 15 residues. Trimming left V 3 bases short and J 6 bases short, with 15 bases between. The CDR3 DNA reads as TGTGCCAGCAGCGATAGCCCTAGTCTGGCCGGGGAGCTGTTTTTT. Translation gives CASSDSPSLAGELFF. Full variable domain (rest looked up from reference TRBV9 and TRBJ2-2): DSGVTQTPKHLITATGQRVTLRCSPRSGDLSVYWYQQSLDQGLQFLIQYYNGEERAKGNILERFSAQQFPDLHSELNLSSLELGDSALYFCASSDSPSLAGELFFGEGSRLTVL.

This clonotype occurred many times. The chain carries TRBV5-1 and TRBJ2-7; D remains unclear. V lost 5 bases and J lost 0, with 12 bases in between. Germline CDR1 and CDR2: SGHRS and YFSETQ. The CDR3 extends over 14 amino acids. For the CDR3, the DNA is TGCGCCAGCAGGATCCAGGCGAGCTCCTACGAGCAGTACTTC. It yields the protein CASRIQASSYEQYF.

The chain uses TRBV5-6 and TRBJ2-3; 10 bases line up with TRBD2. The CDR3 has 16 residues. Germline V CDR1 and CDR2: SGHDT, YYEEEE. V shed 3 bases and J 2 bases; nucleotides not matched to a gene: 6. Here the CDR3 reads CASSWGSGRNTDTQYF. DNA of the CDR3: TGTGCCAGCAGCTGGGGTAGCGGGAGGAACACAGATACGCAGTATTTT.

This clonotype was detected ten times or more. The chain links TRBV12-3 or TRBV12-4 to TRBJ1-6; weak D call: TRBD1 (5 bases). The CDR3 sequence is 13 residues long. Trimming left V 3 bases short and J 7 bases short, with 7 bases between. CDR3 protein: CASSLGGNSPLHF. The CDR3 DNA sequence: TGTGCCAGCAGTTTGGGGGGGAATTCACCCCTCCACTTT.